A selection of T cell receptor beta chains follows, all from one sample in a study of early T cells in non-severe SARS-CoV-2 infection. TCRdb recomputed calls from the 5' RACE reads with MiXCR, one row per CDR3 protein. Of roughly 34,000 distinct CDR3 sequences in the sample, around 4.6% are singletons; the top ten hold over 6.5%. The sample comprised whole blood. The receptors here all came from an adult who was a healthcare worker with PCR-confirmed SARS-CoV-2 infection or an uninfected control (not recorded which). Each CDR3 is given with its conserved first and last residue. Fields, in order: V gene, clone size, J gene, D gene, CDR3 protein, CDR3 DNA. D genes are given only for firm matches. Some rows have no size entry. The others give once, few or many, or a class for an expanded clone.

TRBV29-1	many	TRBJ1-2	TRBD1	CSVEGGTGNYGYTF	TGCAGCGTTGAAGGCGGGACAGGGAACTATGGCTACACCTTC
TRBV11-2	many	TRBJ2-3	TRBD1	CASSLGWQGALDTQYF	TGTGCCAGCAGCTTAGGGTGGCAGGGGGCTTTAGATACGCAGTATTTT
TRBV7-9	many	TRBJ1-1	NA	CASSLGGGRAFF	TGTGCCAGCAGCTTAGGAGGGGGACGAGCTTTCTTT
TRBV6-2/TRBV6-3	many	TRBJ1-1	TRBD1	CASSFNRGRRANTEAFF	TGTGCCAGCAGCTTTAACAGGGGGCGCCGGGCGAACACTGAAGCTTTCTTT
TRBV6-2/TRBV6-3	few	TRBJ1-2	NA	CASGVGANYGYTF	TGTGCCAGCGGGGTTGGTGCTAACTATGGCTACACCTTC
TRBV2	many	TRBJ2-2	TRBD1	CASRGQGRNTGELFF	TGTGCCAGCAGGGGACAGGGAAGGAACACCGGGGAGCTGTTTTTT
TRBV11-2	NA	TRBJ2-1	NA	CASSSQVEYYNEQFF	TGTGCCAGCAGCTCCCAGGTGGAGTACTACAATGAGCAGTTCTTC
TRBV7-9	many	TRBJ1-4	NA	CASSFSPGDEKLFF	TGTGCCAGCAGCTTTAGTCCAGGTGATGAAAAACTGTTTTTT
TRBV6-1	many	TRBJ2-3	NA	CASGSLRADTQYF	TGTGCCAGCGGTTCTCTTCGGGCAGATACGCAGTATTTT
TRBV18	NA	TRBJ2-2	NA	CASSPPARSTGELFF	TGTGCCAGCTCACCACCAGCCAGGTCTACCGGGGAGCTGTTTTTT
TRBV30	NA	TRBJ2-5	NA	CAWSVGLLQETQYF	TGTGCCTGGAGTGTAGGACTCCTACAAGAGACCCAGTACTTC
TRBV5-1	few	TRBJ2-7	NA	CASSLEGQWAYEQYF	TGCGCCAGCAGCTTGGAGGGACAATGGGCGTACGAGCAGTACTTC
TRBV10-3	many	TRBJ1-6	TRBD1	CAIGQGRSPLHF	TGTGCCATCGGACAGGGACGTTCACCCCTCCACTTT
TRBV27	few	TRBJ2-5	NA	CASNSKTQYF	TGTGCCAGCAATTCCAAGACCCAGTACTTC
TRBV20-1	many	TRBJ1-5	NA	CSASRGSRGNNQPQHF	TGCAGTGCTAGTCGCGGCTCACGAGGCAACAATCAGCCCCAGCATTTT
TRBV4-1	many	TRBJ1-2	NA	CASSQPGAYGYTF	TGCGCCAGCAGCCAACCAGGGGCATATGGCTACACCTTC
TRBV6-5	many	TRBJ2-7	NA	CASSYSEGSYEQYF	TGTGCCAGCAGTTACTCCGAGGGTTCCTACGAGCAGTACTTC
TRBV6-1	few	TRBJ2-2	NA	CASSASGTANTGELFF	TGTGCCAGCAGTGCATCCGGGACGGCGAACACCGGGGAGCTGTTTTTT